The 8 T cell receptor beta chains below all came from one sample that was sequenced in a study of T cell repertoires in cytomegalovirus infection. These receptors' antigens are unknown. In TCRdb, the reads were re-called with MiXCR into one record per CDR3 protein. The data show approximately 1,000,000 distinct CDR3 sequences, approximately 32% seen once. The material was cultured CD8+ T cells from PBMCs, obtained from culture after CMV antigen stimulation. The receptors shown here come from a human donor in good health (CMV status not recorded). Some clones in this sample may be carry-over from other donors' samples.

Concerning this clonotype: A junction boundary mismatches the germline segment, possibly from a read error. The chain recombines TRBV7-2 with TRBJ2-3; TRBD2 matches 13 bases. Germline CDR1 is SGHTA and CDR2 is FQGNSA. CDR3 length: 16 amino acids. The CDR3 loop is CARSWGLAGNTDTQYF. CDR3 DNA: TGTGCCAGAAGCTGGGGACTAGCGGGGAACACAGATACGCAGTATTTT.

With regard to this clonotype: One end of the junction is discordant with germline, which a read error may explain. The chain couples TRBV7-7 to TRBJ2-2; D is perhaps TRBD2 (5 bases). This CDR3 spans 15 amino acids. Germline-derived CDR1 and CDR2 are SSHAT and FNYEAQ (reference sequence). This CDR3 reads CASSLVFGESGELFF. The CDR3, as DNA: TGTGCTAGCAGCTTAGTGTTCGGGGAATCGGGGGAGCTGTTTTTT.

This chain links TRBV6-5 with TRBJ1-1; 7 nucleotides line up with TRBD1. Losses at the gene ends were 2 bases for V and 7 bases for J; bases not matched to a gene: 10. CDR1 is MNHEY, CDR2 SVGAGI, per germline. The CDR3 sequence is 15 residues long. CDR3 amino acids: CASSYVRGGSGEAFF. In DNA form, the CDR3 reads TGTGCCAGCAGTTACGTCAGGGGGGGATCAGGTGAAGCTTTCTTT.

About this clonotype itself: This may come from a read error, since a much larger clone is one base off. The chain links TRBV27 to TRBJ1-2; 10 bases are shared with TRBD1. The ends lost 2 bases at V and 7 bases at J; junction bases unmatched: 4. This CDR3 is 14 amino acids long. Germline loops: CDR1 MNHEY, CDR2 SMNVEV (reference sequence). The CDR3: CASSLTGTGAGYTF. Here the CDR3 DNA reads TGTGCCAGCAGTTTAACCGGGACAGGGGCTGGCTACACCTTC.

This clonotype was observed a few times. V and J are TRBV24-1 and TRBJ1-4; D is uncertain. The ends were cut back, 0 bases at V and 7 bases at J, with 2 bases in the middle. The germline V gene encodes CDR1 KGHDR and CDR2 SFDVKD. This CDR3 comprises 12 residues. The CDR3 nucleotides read TGTGCCACCAGTGATTTGGGTGAAAAACTGTTTTTT. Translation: CATSDLGEKLFF.

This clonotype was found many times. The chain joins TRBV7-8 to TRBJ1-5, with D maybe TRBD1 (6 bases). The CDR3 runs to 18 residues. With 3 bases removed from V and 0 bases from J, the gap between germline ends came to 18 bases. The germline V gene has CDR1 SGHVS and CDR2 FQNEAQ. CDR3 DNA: TGTGCCAGCAGCTTCCCAGGGGAGGGCTCATATAGCAATCAGCCCCAGCATTTT. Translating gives CASSFPGEGSYSNQPQHF.

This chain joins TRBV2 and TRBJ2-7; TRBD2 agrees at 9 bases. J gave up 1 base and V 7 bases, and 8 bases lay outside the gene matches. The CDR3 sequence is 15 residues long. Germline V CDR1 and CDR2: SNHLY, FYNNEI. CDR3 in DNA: TGTGCCAGCACCGATAGCGGGGGTCCGTCCTACGAGCAGTACTTC. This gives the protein CASTDSGGPSYEQYF.

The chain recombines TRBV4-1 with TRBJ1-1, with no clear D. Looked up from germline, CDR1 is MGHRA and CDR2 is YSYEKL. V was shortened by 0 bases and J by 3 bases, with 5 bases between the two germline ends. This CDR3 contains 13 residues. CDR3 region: CASSQEAYTEAFF. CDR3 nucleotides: TGCGCCAGCAGCCAAGAGGCGTACACTGAAGCTTTCTTT.